This T cell receptor (beta chain) is from a study of T cells after posttransplantation cyclophosphamide. The V and J ends lost 5 bases and 4 bases, in that order; junction bases with no gene match: 4. Germline V CDR1 and CDR2: SGHTA, FQGNSA. The length of the CDR3 is 16 residues. Details on this clone: Its antigen is unknown.

Methotrexate plus calcineurin inhibitor accompanied controls' myeloablative marrow transplants; sampling was 1 year later. Study-level points and caveats: TRB clonality was highly associated with recipient CMV seropositivity and reactivation. Later blood repertoires were often dominated by clones from the donor CD8+ memory compartment. TRB overlap between skin or GI tissue T cells and blood was limited.

Data came from immunoSEQ multiplex PCR; TCRdb stores just in-frame clones and leaves some out. The data hold some 21,000 clones, with more than 80% observed a single time. The origin of this receptor is a female patient aged 25-40 years who received an allogeneic stem cell transplant from an unrelated donor, was CMV-positive, and had acute and chronic GVHD. Some of these T cells may belong to the graft donor. The starting material was PBMCs, obtained about 350 days after allogeneic stem cell transplant with calcineurin inhibitor and methotrexate. V usage is TRBV7-2 and J usage is TRBJ2-2; 13 nucleotides agree with TRBD2. As DNA, the CDR3 is TGTGCCAGCAGCCCGCGACTAGCGGGGGGCACCGGGGAGCTGTTTTTT. It yields the protein CASSPRLAGGTGELFF.